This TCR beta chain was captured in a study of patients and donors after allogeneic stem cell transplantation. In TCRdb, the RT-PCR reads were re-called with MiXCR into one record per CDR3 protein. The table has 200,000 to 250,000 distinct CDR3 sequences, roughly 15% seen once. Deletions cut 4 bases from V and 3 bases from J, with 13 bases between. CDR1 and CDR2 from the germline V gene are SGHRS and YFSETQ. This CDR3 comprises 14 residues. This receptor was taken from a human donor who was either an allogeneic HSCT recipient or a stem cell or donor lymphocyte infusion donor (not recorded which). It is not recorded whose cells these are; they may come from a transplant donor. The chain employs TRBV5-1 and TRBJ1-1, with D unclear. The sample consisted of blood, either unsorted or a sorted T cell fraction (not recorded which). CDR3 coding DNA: TGCGCCAGCAGCGCTCCCTGGAGGGACACTGAAGCTTTCTTT. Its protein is CASSAPWRDTEAFF.